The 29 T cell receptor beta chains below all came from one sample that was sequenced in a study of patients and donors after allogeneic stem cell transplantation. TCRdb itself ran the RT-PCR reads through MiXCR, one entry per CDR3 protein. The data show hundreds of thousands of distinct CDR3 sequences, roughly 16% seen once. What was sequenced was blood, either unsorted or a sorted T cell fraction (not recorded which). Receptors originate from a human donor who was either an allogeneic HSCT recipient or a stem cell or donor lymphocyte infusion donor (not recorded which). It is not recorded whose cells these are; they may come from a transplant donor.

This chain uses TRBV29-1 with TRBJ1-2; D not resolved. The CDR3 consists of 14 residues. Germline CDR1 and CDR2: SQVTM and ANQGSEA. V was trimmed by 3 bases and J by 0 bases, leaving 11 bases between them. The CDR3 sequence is CSVEGGTANYGYTF. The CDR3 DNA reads TGCAGCGTTGAGGGCGGAACCGCTAACTATGGCTACACCTTC.

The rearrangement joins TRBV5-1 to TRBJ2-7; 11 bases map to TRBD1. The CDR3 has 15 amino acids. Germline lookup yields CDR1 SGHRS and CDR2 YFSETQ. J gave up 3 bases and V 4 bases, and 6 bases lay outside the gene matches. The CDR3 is CASSQDRGLVYEQYF. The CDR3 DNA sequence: TGCGCCAGCAGCCAGGACAGGGGGCTCGTCTACGAGCAGTACTTC.

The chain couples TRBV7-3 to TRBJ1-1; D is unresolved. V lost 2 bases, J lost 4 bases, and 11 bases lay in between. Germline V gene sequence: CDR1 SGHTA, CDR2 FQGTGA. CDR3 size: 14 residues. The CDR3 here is CASSLGFGSTEAFF. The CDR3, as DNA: TGTGCCAGCAGCTTAGGTTTCGGTTCCACTGAAGCTTTCTTT.

CDR3 coding DNA: TGTGCCAGCAGCCCCCGGGACAGCCCCCCGCCCTACGAGCAGTACTTC. It codes for CASSPRDSPPPYEQYF. The chain links TRBV7-9 to TRBJ2-7; 7 positions agree with TRBD1. Germline assignment: CDR1 SEHNR and CDR2 FQNEAQ (reference sequence). V lost 5 bases and J lost 2; bases outside the gene matches: 12. This CDR3 is 16 amino acids long.

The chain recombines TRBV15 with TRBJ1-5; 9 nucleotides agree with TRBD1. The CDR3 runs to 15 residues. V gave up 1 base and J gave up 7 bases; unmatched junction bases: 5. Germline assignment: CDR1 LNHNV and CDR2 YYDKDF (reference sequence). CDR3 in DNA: TGTGCCACCAGCAGAGTGGGACAGGGAGGCCAGCCCCAGCATTTT. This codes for CATSRVGQGGQPQHF.

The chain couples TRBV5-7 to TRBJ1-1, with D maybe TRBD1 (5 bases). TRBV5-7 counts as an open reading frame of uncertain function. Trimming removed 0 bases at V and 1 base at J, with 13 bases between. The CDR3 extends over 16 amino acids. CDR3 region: CASSLGPGRENTEAFF. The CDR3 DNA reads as TGTGCCAGCAGCTTGGGCCCGGGGCGAGAGAACACTGAAGCTTTCTTT.

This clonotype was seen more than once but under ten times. The DNA for the CDR3 is TGTGCCAGCAGTGGCCGACTAGCGGGAGGGCCTGAGGAGCAGTACTTC. Its protein is CASSGRLAGGPEEQYF. This chain links TRBV12-3 or TRBV12-4 with TRBJ2-7; the match to TRBD2 covers 14 bases. V lost 5 bases to trimming and J lost 7 bases; unmatched junction nucleotides: 10. This CDR3 has 16 amino acids.

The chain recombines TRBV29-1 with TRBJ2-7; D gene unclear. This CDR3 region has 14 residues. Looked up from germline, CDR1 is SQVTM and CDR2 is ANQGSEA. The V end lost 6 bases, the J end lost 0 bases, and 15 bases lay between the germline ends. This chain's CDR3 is CSVRDARSSYEQYF. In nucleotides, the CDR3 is TGCAGCGTGCGAGATGCAAGGAGCTCCTACGAGCAGTACTTC.

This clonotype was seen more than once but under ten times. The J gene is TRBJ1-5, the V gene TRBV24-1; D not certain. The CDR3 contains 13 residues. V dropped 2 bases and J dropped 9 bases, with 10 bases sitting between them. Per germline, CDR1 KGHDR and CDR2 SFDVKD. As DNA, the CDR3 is TGTGCCACCAGTGATTCCACGTCGAGGCCCCAGCATTTT. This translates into CATSDSTSRPQHF.

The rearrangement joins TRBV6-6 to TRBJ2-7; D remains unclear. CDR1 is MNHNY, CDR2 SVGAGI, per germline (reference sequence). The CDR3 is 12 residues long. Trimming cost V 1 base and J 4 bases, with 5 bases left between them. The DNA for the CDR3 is TGTGCCAGCAGTTACTGGGGTTACGAGCAGTACTTC. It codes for CASSYWGYEQYF.

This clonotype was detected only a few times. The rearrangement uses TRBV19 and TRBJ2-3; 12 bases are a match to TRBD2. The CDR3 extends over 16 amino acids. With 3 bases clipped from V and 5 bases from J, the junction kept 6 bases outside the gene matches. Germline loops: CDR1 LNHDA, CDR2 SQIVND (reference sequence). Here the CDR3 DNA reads TGTGCCAGTAGTATGTCTAGCGGGAGGGCCCGAGATACGCAGTATTTT. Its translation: CASSMSSGRARDTQYF.

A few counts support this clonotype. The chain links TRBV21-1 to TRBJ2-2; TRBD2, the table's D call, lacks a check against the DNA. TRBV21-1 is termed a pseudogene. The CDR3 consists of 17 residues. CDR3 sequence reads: CASTKGLAGPRTGELFF. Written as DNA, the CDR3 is TGTGCCAGCACCAAAGGACTAGCGGGGCCGAGGACCGGGGAGCTGTTTTTT.

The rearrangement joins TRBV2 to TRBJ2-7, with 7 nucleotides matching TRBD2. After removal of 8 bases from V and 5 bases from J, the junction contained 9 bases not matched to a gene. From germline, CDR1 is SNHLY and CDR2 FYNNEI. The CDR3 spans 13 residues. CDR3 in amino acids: CASRLGLVHEQYF. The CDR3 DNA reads TGTGCCAGCCGACTAGGACTAGTTCACGAGCAGTACTTC.

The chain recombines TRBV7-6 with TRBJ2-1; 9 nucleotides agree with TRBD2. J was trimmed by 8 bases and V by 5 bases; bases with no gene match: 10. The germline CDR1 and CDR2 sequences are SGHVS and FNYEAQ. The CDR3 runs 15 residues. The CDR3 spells CASSASGGPVDEQFF. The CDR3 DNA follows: TGTGCCAGCAGCGCGAGCGGGGGGCCGGTCGATGAGCAGTTCTTC.

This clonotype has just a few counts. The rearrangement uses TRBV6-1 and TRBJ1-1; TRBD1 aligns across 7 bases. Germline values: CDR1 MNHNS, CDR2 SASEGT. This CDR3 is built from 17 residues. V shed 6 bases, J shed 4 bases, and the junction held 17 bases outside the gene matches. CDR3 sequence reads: CASRSPGQRSRGTEAFF. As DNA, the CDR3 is TGTGCCAGCAGATCCCCGGGACAGCGGTCTCGGGGCACTGAAGCTTTCTTT.

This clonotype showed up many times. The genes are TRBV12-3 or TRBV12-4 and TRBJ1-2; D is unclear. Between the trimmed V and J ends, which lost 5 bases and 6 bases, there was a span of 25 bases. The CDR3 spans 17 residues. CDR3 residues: CASSPLLGFPLPDGYTF. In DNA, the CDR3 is TGTGCCAGCAGTCCCCTCCTCGGTTTCCCTCTTCCCGATGGCTACACCTTC.

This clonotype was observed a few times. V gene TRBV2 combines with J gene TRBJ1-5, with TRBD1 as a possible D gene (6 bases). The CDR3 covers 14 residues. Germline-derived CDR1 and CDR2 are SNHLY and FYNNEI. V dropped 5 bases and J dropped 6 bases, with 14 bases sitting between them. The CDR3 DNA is TGTGCCAGCAGTATACAGGGAGGTACTCAGCCCCAGCATTTT. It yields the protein CASSIQGGTQPQHF.

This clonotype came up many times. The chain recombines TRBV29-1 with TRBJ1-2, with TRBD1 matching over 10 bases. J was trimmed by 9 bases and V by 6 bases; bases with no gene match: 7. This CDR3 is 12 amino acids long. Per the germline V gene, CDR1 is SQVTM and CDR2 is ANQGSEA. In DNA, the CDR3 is TGCAGCGTCGAGACAGGGGGCGTAAGCTACACCTTC. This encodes CSVETGGVSYTF.

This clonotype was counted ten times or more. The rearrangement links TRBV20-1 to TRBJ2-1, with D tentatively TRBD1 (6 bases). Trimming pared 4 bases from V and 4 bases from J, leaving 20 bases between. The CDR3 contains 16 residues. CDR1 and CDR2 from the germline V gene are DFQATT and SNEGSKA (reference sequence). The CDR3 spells CSATAQGSPNYNEQFF. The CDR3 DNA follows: TGCAGTGCTACAGCCCAGGGGTCCCCCAATTACAATGAGCAGTTCTTC.

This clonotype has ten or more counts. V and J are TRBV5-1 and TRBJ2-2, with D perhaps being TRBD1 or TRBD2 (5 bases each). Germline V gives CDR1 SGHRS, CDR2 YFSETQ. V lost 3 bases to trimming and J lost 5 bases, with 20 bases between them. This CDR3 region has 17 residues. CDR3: CASSSHRPGFQTGELFF. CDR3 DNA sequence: TGCGCCAGCAGCTCGCACAGGCCGGGATTCCAGACCGGGGAGCTGTTTTTT. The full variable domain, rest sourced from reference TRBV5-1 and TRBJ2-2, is KAGVTQTPRYLIKTRGQQVTLSCSPISGHRSVSWYQQTPGQGLQFLFEYFSETQRNKGNFPGRFSGRQFSNSRSEMNVSTLELGDSALYLCASSSHRPGFQTGELFFGEGSRLTVL.

CDR3 sequence: CAISENNGGVSEQYF. The CDR3 DNA is TGTGCCATCAGTGAGAATAATGGGGGAGTGAGCGAGCAGTACTTC. V usage is TRBV10-3 and J usage is TRBJ2-7; D may correspond to TRBD1 or TRBD2 (5 bases each). Trimming pared 2 bases from V and 6 bases from J, leaving 17 bases between. The length of the CDR3 is 15 residues. The germline V gene encodes CDR1 ENHRY and CDR2 SYGVKD.

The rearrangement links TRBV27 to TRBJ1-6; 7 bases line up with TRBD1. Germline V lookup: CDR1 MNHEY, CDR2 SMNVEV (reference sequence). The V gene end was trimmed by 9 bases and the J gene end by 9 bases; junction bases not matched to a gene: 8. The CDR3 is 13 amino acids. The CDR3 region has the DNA TGTGCCAGTACTCGACAGGGTAGTTCACCCCTCCACTTT. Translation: CASTRQGSSPLHF.

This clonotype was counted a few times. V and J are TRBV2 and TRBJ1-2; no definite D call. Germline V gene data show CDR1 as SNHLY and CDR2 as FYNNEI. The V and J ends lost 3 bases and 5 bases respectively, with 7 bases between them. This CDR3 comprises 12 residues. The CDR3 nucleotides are TGTGCCAGCAGTGATCAGGATTATGGCTACACCTTC. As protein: CASSDQDYGYTF.

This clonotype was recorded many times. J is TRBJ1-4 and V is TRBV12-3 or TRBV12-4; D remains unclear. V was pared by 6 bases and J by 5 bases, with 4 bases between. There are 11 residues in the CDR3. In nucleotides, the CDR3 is TGTGCCAGCAGGAAAAATGAAAAACTGTTTTTT. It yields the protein CASRKNEKLFF.

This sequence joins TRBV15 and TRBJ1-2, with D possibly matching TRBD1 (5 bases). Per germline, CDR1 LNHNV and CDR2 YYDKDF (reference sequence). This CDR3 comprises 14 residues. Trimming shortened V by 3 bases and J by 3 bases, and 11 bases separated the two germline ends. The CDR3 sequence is CATSSHGADYGYTF. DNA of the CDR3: TGTGCCACCAGCAGCCACGGGGCTGACTATGGCTACACCTTC.

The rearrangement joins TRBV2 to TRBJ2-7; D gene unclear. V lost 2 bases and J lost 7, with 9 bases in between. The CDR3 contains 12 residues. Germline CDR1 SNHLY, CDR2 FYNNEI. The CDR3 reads CASSELGPEQYF. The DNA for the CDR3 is TGTGCCAGCAGTGAACTGGGCCCGGAGCAGTACTTC.

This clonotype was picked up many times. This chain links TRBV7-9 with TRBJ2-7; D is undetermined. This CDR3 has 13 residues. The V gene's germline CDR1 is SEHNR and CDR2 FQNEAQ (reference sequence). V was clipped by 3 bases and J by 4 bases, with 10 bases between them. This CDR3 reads CASSLISYYEQYF. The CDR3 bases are TGTGCCAGCAGCTTGATCAGTTATTACGAGCAGTACTTC. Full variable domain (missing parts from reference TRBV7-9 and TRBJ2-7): DTGVSQNPRHKITKRGQNVTFRCDPISEHNRLYWYRQTLGQGPEFLTYFQNEAQLEKSRLLSDRFSAERPKGSFSTLEIQRTEQGDSAMYLCASSLISYYEQYFGPGTRLTVT.

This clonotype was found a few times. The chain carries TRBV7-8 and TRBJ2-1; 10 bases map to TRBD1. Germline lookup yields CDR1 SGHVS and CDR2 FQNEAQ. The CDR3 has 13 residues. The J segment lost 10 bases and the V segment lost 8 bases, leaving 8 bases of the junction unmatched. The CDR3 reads CASETGGVGEQFF. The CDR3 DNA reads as TGTGCCAGCGAGACAGGGGGCGTCGGAGAGCAGTTCTTC.

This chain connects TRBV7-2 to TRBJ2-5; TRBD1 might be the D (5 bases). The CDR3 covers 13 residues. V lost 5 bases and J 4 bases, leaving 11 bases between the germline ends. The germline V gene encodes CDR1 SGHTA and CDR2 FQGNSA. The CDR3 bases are TGTGCCAGCAGCAGGGGATTGACAGAGACCCAGTACTTC. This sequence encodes CASSRGLTETQYF.